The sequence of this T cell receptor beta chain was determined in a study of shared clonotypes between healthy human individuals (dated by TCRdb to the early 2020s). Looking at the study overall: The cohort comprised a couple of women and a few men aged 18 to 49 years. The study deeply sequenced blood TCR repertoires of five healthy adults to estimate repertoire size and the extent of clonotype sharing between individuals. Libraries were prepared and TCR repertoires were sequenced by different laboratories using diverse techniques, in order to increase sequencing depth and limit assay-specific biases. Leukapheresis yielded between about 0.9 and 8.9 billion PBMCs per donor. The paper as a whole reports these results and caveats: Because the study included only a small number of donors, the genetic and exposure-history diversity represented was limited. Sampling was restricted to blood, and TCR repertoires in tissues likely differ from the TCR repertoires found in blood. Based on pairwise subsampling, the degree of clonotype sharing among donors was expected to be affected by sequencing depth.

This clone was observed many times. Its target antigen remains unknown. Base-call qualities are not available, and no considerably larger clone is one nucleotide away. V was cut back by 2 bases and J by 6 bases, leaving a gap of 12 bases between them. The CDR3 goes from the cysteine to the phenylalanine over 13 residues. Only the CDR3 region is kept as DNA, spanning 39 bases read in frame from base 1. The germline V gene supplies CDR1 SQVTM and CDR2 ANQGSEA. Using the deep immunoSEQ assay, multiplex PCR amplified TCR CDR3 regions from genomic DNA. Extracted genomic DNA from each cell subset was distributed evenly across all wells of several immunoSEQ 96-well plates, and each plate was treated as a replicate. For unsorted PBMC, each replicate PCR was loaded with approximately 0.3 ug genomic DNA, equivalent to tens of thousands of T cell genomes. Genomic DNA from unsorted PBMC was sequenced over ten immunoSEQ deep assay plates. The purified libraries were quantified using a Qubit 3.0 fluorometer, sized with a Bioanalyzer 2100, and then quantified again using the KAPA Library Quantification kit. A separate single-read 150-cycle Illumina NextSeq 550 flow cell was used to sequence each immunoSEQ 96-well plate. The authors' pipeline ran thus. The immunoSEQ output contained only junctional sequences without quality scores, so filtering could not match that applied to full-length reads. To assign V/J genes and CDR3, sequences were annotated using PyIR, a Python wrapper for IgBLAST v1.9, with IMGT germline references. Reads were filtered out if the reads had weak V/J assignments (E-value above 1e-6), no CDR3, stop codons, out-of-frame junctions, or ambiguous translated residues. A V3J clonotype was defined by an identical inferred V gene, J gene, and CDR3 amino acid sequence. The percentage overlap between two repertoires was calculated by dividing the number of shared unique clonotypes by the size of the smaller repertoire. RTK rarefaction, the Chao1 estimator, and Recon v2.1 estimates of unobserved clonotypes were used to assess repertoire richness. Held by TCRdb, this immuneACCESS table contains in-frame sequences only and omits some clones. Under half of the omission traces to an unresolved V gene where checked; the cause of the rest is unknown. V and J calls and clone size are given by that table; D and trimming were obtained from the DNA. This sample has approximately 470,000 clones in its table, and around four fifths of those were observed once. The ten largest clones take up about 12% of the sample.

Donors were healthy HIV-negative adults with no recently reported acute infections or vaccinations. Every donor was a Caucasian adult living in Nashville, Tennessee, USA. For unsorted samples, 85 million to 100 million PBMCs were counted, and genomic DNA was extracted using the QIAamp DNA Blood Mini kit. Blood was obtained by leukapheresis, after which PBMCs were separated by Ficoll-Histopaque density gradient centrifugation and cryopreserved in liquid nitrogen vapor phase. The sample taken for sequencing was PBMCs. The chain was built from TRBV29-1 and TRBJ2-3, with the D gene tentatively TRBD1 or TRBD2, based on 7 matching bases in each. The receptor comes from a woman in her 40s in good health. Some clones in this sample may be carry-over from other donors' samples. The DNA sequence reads TGCAGCGTTGAACAGGGGGGAGGGGATACGCAGTATTTT. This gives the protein CSVEQGGGDTQYF.